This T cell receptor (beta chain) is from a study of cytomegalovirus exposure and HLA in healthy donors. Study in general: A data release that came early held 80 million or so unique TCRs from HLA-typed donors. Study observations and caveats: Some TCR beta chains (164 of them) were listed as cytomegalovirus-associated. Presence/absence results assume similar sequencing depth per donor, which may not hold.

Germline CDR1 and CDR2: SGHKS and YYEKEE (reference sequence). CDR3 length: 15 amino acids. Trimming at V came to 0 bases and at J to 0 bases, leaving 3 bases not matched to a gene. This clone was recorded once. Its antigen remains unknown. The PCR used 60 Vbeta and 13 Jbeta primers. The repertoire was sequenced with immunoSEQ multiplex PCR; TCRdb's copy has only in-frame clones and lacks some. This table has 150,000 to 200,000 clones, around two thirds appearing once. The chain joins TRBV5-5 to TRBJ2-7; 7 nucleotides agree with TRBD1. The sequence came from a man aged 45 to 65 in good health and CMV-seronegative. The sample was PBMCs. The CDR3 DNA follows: TGTGCCAGCAGCTTGGGGGGGACAGTCTCCTACGAGCAGTACTTC. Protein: CASSLGGTVSYEQYF.